This T cell receptor beta chain was found in a study of blood T cell repertoires in COVID-19 (dated by TCRdb to 2020 to 2021). General notes on the study: The collaborator samples originated in the United States, Italy and Spain and spanned the acute and convalescent phases of COVID-19. The prospective study material was composed of cDNA or gDNA derived from T cells, B-cell-depleted T cells, or PBMCs. The dataset comprised deeply sampled blood TCRbeta repertoires from subjects exposed to, actively infected with, or recovered from COVID-19. The repertoires were released in a freely available public database meant as a resource for research on the immune response to SARS-CoV-2. Samples were obtained from the ongoing ImmuneRACE study (first 160 participants) and from approximately 1,200 subjects provided by 6 global collaborators. A de-identified subject ID, COVID-19 status, age in years and sex were almost always included in the sample metadata. Where HLA class I and class II types were available, the types were taken from metadata supplied by the sample provider, not from assay-based typing.

One collaborating source in Seattle enrolled patients while the patients were actively infected and followed the patients over time throughout the course of disease. Each collaborating institution followed its own protocols to collect whole blood in K2EDTA tubes. For TCRbeta analysis, collaborators shipped samples in one of three forms: frozen whole blood, isolated PBMCs, or DNA extracted from either of those sample types. The CDR3 starts with the cysteine, ends with the phenylalanine, and has 14 residues. Kept here is only the CDR3 DNA, which spans 42 bases and is read in frame from base 1. V is cut by 4 bases and J by 2 bases, and the space between the germline ends is 11 bases. The germline V gene (reference sequence) supplies CDR1 LNHDA and CDR2 SQIVND. On this clone itself: What this receptor recognizes is not known. The record has no base qualities; no much larger clone is one base away.

Broad study findings and their caveats: The amount of clinical and demographic metadata varied by source and participant and was provided uncurated.

TCRbeta CDR3 regions were amplified from genomic DNA by means of the immunoSEQ Assay, a bias-controlled multiplex PCR. In the authors' own workflow: The number of nucleated cells in each sample was estimated from the amplification of reference gene primers within the assay. To quantify the absolute abundance of each unique TCRbeta CDR3 rearrangement, sequence reads were collapsed and filtered. For each sample, productive Simpson clonality was calculated as the square root of Simpson's diversity index across productive rearrangements. Sourced from immuneACCESS, this table was stored by TCRdb with only in-frame sequences that have V and J called. A share of the clones is absent; for the studies checked, an unresolved V gene accounts for under half, and the remainder has no known explanation. V and J calls and clone size are as listed in that table; D and trimming were resolved from the DNA. Present in this sample are about 150,000 clones, 80% to 90% of which were seen just once. Of the sample, more than 7.5% is held by the ten largest clones.

This clonotype was obtained from a woman between 55 and 75 years old with COVID-19, enrolled during active disease. The sequenced sample consisted of peripheral blood. Recombination joined TRBV19 with TRBJ1-2; the D gene lacks a confident call. The CDR3 sequence is CASSTGFANYGYTF. The DNA reads as follows: TGTGCCAGTAGTACAGGCTTTGCAAACTATGGCTACACCTTC.